This is a list of T cell receptor beta chains from one sample in a study of Graves' ophthalmopathy and Graves' hyperthyroidism. TCRdb reanalysed the multiplex PCR reads using MiXCR and keeps one entry per CDR3 protein. The table records 650,000 to 800,000 distinct CDR3 sequences, about 38% of them present only once. Sequenced material: peripheral blood. Source of these receptors: an adult man with Graves' ophthalmopathy. Each CDR3 is given without its conserved first and last residue. D genes are given only for firm matches. Not every row has a clone size; where given, it reads once, few, many or a size class.

size,D,V,CDR3
many,TRBD2,TRBV7-8,ASIGGAYEQY
many,NA,TRBV29-1,SLVEGYEQY
NA,TRBD1,TRBV7-9,ASSRDSYYGYT
many,TRBD1,TRBV7-9,ASSEGTVNVLSMNTEAF
NA,TRBD1,TRBV24-1,ATSPKGKGQNYGYT
many,TRBD1,TRBV20-1,SAWDSENYEQY
NA,NA,TRBV4-1,ASSQDQGLHTEAF
NA,NA,TRBV9,ASSFYEGGYT
few,NA,TRBV10-3,AISDPQGDYNEQF
many,NA,TRBV4-2,ASSQDFDGNQPQH
many,NA,TRBV19,ATEGRRSGNTIY
many,NA,TRBV5-5,ASRERTGANVLT
few,TRBD1,TRBV18,ASSLQDRDVGYT
many,NA,TRBV2,ASVTGNTEAF
NA,NA,TRBV7-6,ASSQGWGGEKLF
NA,NA,TRBV24-1,ATSDSLSNEQF
NA,NA,TRBV7-9,ASSLVDHGYT
NA,NA,TRBV18,ASSPPRTSSYEQY
many,NA,TRBV5-1,ASSLNQGYNSPLH
few,TRBD1,TRBV27,ASWDSRNTIY
few,NA,TRBV19,ATKGLSGTDDYEQY
many,NA,TRBV10-3,AISPGLKQETQY
many,NA,TRBV7-9,ASSLAEYQPQH